Presented here are 8 T cell receptor beta chains from one specimen sequenced in a study of cytomegalovirus exposure and HLA in healthy donors. Researchers ran the PCR with 60 Vbeta and 13 Jbeta primers. Method: immunoSEQ multiplex PCR; TCRdb's copy keeps in-frame clones and lacks some. The sample has 40,000 to 55,000 clones; around 69% are singletons. The material sequenced was PBMCs. Source of these receptors: a woman younger than 45 in good health and CMV-seronegative.

This clone was detected only a few times. The chain is built from TRBV2 and TRBJ1-1; 11 nucleotides match TRBD1. Germline CDR1 SNHLY, CDR2 FYNNEI. The CDR3 is 13 amino acids. V dropped 6 bases and J dropped 10; count of bases not matched to a gene: 7. The CDR3 sequence: CASSGTGGAGAFF. The CDR3 DNA sequence: TGTGCCAGCAGCGGGACAGGGGGGGCGGGAGCTTTCTTT.

V usage is TRBV29-1 and J usage is TRBJ2-1; TRBD2 agrees at 9 bases. Per the germline V gene, CDR1 is SQVTM and CDR2 is ANQGSEA. The V segment lost 0 bases and the J segment 7 bases; nucleotides outside the gene matches: 7. The CDR3 sequence is 15 residues long. This CDR3 is CSVEDRSGSPNEQFF. The CDR3 region has the DNA TGCAGCGTTGAAGATCGTAGCGGGAGTCCGAATGAGCAGTTCTTC.

This chain links TRBV6-7 with TRBJ2-7, with 10 bases aligning to TRBD1. TRBV6-7 carries the ORF label, with uncertain function. After removal of 4 bases from V and 4 bases from J, the junction contained 7 bases not matched to a gene. The length of the CDR3 is 15 residues. The CDR3 DNA sequence: TGTGCCAGCAGTTCCATCGACAGGGGGCTATACGAGCAGTACTTC. Translation gives CASSSIDRGLYEQYF.

The V and J genes are TRBV6-5 and TRBJ2-6; D gene ambiguous. CDR1 is MNHEY and CDR2 is SVGAGI in the germline V gene. V was cut by 0 bases and J by 10 bases, with 7 bases left in between. This CDR3 has 13 residues. CDR3 sequence (DNA): TGTGCCAGCAGTTACTCGCCCGGGAACGTCCTGACTTTC. It translates to CASSYSPGNVLTF.

V and J are TRBV13 and TRBJ2-5; 10 bases line up with TRBD1. CDR1 is PRHDT and CDR2 is FYEKMQ in the germline V gene (reference sequence). The CDR3 loop spans 15 amino acids. Germline trimming cut 2 bases from V and 3 bases from J; bases unmatched to any gene: 3. The CDR3 sequence: CASSLSGQGEETQYF. CDR3 coding DNA: TGTGCCAGCAGCTTAAGTGGACAGGGGGAAGAGACCCAGTACTTC.

The V call is TRBV28, the J call TRBJ2-7; 7 positions match TRBD1. After removal of 9 bases from V and 5 bases from J, the junction contained 13 bases not matched to a gene. This CDR3 region has 14 residues. Per germline, CDR1 MDHEN and CDR2 SYDVKM. Written as DNA, the CDR3 is TGTGCCAGTACCGGGACAGATTTCGACCACGAGCAGTACTTC. This sequence encodes CASTGTDFDHEQYF.

This rearrangement joins TRBV27 to TRBJ2-5, with TRBD1 matching over 9 bases. The V gene's germline CDR1 is MNHEY and CDR2 SMNVEV (reference sequence). The V gene end was trimmed by 3 bases and the J gene end by 4 bases; junction bases not matched to a gene: 6. The CDR3 totals 15 residues. This chain's CDR3 is CASSFKGQGIETQYF. DNA for the CDR3: TGTGCCAGCAGTTTTAAGGGACAGGGTATAGAGACCCAGTACTTC.

The chain recombines TRBV7-3 with TRBJ2-1; 9 nucleotides agree with TRBD2. V was pared by 2 bases and J by 0 bases, with 2 bases of the junction left unmatched. There are 16 residues in the CDR3. CDR1 is SGHTA, CDR2 FQGTGA, per germline. The CDR3 loop is CASSLLAGSSYNEQFF. The CDR3 DNA follows: TGTGCCAGCAGCTTACTAGCGGGGAGCTCCTACAATGAGCAGTTCTTC.